The 9 T cell receptor beta chains given below trace back to one sample, sequenced in a study of T cell responses to AZD1222 COVID-19 vaccine. Here immunoSEQ multiplex PCR was the method, and the copy in TCRdb shows in-frame clones only, minus some. The sample consists of 55,000 to 75,000 clones, 80% to 85% of them appearing once. The specimen was peripheral blood, collected on day 0 of AZD1222 vaccination. These receptors originate from an adult in good health.

The rearrangement joins TRBV14 to TRBJ1-2; D gene uncertain. Germline V gene data show CDR1 as SGHDN and CDR2 as FVKESK. V lost 0 bases to trimming and J lost 4 bases, with 12 bases between them. The CDR3 spans 15 residues. CDR3 nucleotides: TGTGCCAGCAGCCAAGACTGGGCACCGACCTATGGCTACACCTTC. This encodes CASSQDWAPTYGYTF.

This sequence joins TRBV29-1 and TRBJ2-5, with D possibly called TRBD1 or TRBD2 (5 bases each). The CDR3 loop spans 13 amino acids. Per germline, CDR1 SQVTM and CDR2 ANQGSEA. Trimming removed 6 bases at V and 5 bases at J, with 16 bases between. The CDR3 bases are TGCAGCGTGGGGATTGGGACCGCCGAGACCCAGTACTTC. Its protein product is CSVGIGTAETQYF.

This chain joins TRBV28 and TRBJ2-7; 9 nucleotides agree with TRBD1. This CDR3 is built from 15 residues. J was trimmed by 5 bases and V by 6 bases; bases with no gene match: 11. The V gene's germline CDR1 is MDHEN and CDR2 SYDVKM. This CDR3 reads CASSLTGTGLDEQYF. The CDR3, as DNA: TGTGCCAGCAGCCTGACCGGGACAGGGTTGGACGAGCAGTACTTC.

As concerns this clone: Because the CDR3's place on the DNA is in doubt, the DNA is left out and the CDR3 is given as listed by TCRdb. The chain employs TRBV12-5 and TRBJ2-1. Germline-derived CDR1 and CDR2 are LGHNT and FRNRAP. The CDR3 is 15 amino acids in total, end residues counted. The CDR3: CASGFGAGPGNEQFF.

The rearrangement joins TRBV3-1 (or the pseudogene TRBV3-2) to TRBJ2-3, with D unclear. CDR1 and CDR2 from the germline V gene are LGHDT and YNNKEL (reference sequence). The V end was cut by 0 bases, the J end by 2 bases, with 12 bases between. CDR3 size: 16 residues. The CDR3 DNA sequence: TGTGCCAGCAGCCAAGATTCCGGCAGAACCACAGATACGCAGTATTTT. Its translation is CASSQDSGRTTDTQYF.

This sequence joins TRBV7-2 and TRBJ1-1, with no clear D. The germline CDR1 and CDR2 sequences are SGHTA and FQGNSA. The CDR3 runs to 16 residues. The V end lost 1 base, the J end lost 0 bases, and 12 bases lay between the germline ends. In DNA, the CDR3 is TGTGCCAGCAGCTTAGGTTGGCAAAACATGAACACTGAAGCTTTCTTT. As protein: CASSLGWQNMNTEAFF. Full variable domain (missing parts from reference TRBV7-2 and TRBJ1-1): GAGVSQSPSNKVTEKGKDVELRCDPISGHTALYWYRQSLGQGLEFLIYFQGNSAPDKSGLPSDRFSAERTGGSVSTLTIQRTQQEDSAVYLCASSLGWQNMNTEAFFGQGTRLTVV.

V is TRBV6-5 and J is TRBJ2-2; 8 bases are shared with TRBD2. The junction had 3 bases not matched to a gene; V was cut back by 2 bases and J by 4 bases. This CDR3 spans 15 amino acids. Germline CDR1 is MNHEY and CDR2 is SVGAGI. The CDR3 nucleotides are TGTGCCAGCAGTTACCTGGCGGGGGGCACCGGGGAGCTGTTTTTT. Amino acids: CASSYLAGGTGELFF.

The gene calls are TRBV18 and TRBJ1-1; D call uncertain. From germline, CDR1 is KGHSH and CDR2 LQKENI. V dropped 3 bases and J dropped 4 bases, with 9 bases sitting between them. This CDR3 has 13 amino acids. CDR3 DNA: TGTGCCAGCTCACCCCTGACGGGCACTGAAGCTTTCTTT. Translating gives CASSPLTGTEAFF.

This clone has a single count. The V and J genes are TRBV2 and TRBJ1-5; TRBD1 might be the D (5 bases). Trimming took 7 bases from V and 4 from J, leaving 8 bases between them. This CDR3 has 12 amino acids. In germline, CDR1 is SNHLY, CDR2 FYNNEI. For the CDR3, the DNA is TGTGCCAGCAACGAGGGGAATCAGCCCCAGCATTTT. It yields the protein CASNEGNQPQHF.